This T cell receptor beta chain was sequenced in a study of neoadjuvant anti-PD-1 for oral cavity cancer. Study in general: Patients without progression received a fourth nivolumab dose around day 43, then surgical resection on days 50-56.

Patients had HPV-negative, locally advanced oral cavity squamous cell carcinoma. This clone has only a few counts. This CDR3 comprises 15 residues. Trimming took 5 bases from V and 5 from J; bases not matched to a gene: 10. Germline CDR1 is MNHEY and CDR2 is SMNVEV (reference sequence). Method: immunoSEQ multiplex PCR; TCRdb's copy keeps in-frame clones and lacks some. Here the sample spans about 5,700 clones, 55% to 70% being singletons. The genes are TRBV27 and TRBJ2-5; 8 bases match TRBD2. The specimen comprised tumor tissue, sampled before nivolumab (anti-PD-1) treatment. The source is a person aged 35-79 years with oral cavity squamous cell carcinoma. The CDR3 nucleotides read TGTGCCAGCAGTCCGCAGACTAGCGCTAGGGAGACCCAGTACTTC. Protein: CASSPQTSARETQYF.